These 11 T cell receptor beta chains came from one sample sequenced in a study of T cells in Graves' hyperthyroidism and ophthalmopathy. Amplification yielded TCR beta CDR3 regions, with RNA transcripts as the source. First-round RT-PCR of the TCR CDR3 relied on the HTBI primer set. MiXCR, applied by TCRdb to the multiplex PCR reads, yields one record per CDR3 protein. The sample has 550,000 to 800,000 distinct CDR3 sequences; roughly 17% are singletons. The sequenced sample consisted of blood. Every receptor here comes from a man between 18 and 35 years old with Graves' hyperthyroidism.

This clonotype was found many times. V and J are TRBV5-1 and TRBJ1-1, with no clear D. V lost 0 bases and J lost 4, with 19 bases in between. The germline CDR1 and CDR2 sequences are SGHRS and YFSETQ. The CDR3 totals 17 residues. The CDR3 nucleotides are TGCGCCAGCAGCTTGGATGGTAGGAGGCCGGGGAGCACTGAAGCTTTCTTT. Amino acids: CASSLDGRRPGSTEAFF.

The chain uses TRBV2 and TRBJ2-7; no reliable D call. This CDR3 spans 13 amino acids. Germline V gene lookup returns CDR1 SNHLY and CDR2 FYNNEI. V dropped 1 base and J dropped 6 bases, with 10 bases sitting between them. In nucleotides, the CDR3 is TGTGCCAGCAGTGAAGGGCGTCCCCTCGAGCAGTACTTC. Amino acids: CASSEGRPLEQYF.

In this sample, this clonotype turned up many times. The V and J genes are TRBV2 and TRBJ1-1; 12 bases align to TRBD1. V was pared by 2 bases and J by 5 bases, with 9 bases of the junction left unmatched. This CDR3 has 17 amino acids. CDR1 is SNHLY and CDR2 is FYNNEI in the germline V gene. In DNA form, the CDR3 reads TGTGCCAGCAGTGAATGGGACAGGGGGCCTTCGTTAACTGAAGCTTTCTTT. Protein product: CASSEWDRGPSLTEAFF.

The J gene is TRBJ2-3, the V gene TRBV10-3, with 7 bases that match TRBD2. CDR1 and CDR2 (germline): ENHRY, SYGVKD. V trimming: 0 bases; J trimming: 0 bases; junction bases outside the gene matches: 3. The CDR3 totals 16 residues. The CDR3: CAISESLSGSTDTQYF. The CDR3 DNA follows: TGTGCCATCAGTGAGTCGCTTAGCGGGAGCACAGATACGCAGTATTTT.

The chain has TRBV7-8 and TRBJ2-7; 13 positions agree with TRBD2. The germline V gene has CDR1 SGHVS and CDR2 FQNEAQ. The CDR3 contains 13 residues. V lost 6 bases and J lost 6; bases outside the gene matches: 2. The CDR3 region has the DNA TGTGCCAGCAGACTAGCGGGAGGGGGCGAGCAGTACTTC. Protein sequence: CASRLAGGGEQYF.

The chain joins TRBV20-1 to TRBJ2-7, with D possibly called TRBD1 or TRBD2 (5 bases each). The ends were cut back, 3 bases at V and 0 bases at J, with 12 bases in the middle. CDR3 size: 14 residues. The V gene's germline CDR1 is DFQATT and CDR2 SNEGSKA (reference sequence). This chain's CDR3 is CSASLGTSSYEQYF. CDR3 coding DNA: TGCAGTGCTAGCCTCGGGACCTCCTCCTACGAGCAGTACTTC.

Ten or more counts support this clonotype. The chain employs TRBV28 and TRBJ2-2, with D tentatively TRBD2 (6 bases). Between the trimmed V and J ends, which lost 2 bases and 8 bases, there was a span of 15 bases. Germline V CDR1 and CDR2: MDHEN, SYDVKM. The CDR3 has 15 amino acids. CDR3 sequence (DNA): TGTGCCAGCAGTTTAGTCCGGAGGGCGGCTGGGGAGCTGTTTTTT. This encodes CASSLVRRAAGELFF.

Regarding this clonotype: The junction and the germline gene differ at one end; a read error may be behind it. The chain uses TRBV5-1 and TRBJ2-2; D may correspond to TRBD1 or TRBD2 (5 bases each). Germline CDR1 is SGHRS and CDR2 is YFSETQ. This CDR3 is built from 14 residues. The CDR3 DNA reads TGCGCCAGCAGCTTGCGGCCAGGGCCCGGGGAGCTGGTTTTT. Residues: CASSLRPGPGELVF.

The chain is built from TRBV29-1 and TRBJ1-5; D gene uncertain. Between the trimmed V and J ends, which lost 7 bases and 4 bases, there was a span of 5 bases. CDR1 is SQVTM and CDR2 is ANQGSEA in the germline V gene. CDR3 length: 10 residues. The CDR3 reads CSARNQPQHF. CDR3 bases: TGCAGCGCCCGGAATCAGCCCCAGCATTTT.

This sequence joins TRBV7-9 and TRBJ2-1; a possible D gene is TRBD1 (6 bases). Looked up from germline, CDR1 is SEHNR and CDR2 is FQNEAQ (reference sequence). The V gene lost 3 bases and the J gene lost 8 bases, with 17 bases spanning the gap. The CDR3 extends over 15 amino acids. CDR3 DNA sequence: TGTGCCAGCAGCTTCCTCCATCGGACAGTCCATGAGCAGTTCTTC. Residues: CASSFLHRTVHEQFF.

This clonotype was detected ten times or more. This chain joins TRBV27 and TRBJ2-7; possibly TRBD2 for D (6 bases). Trimming took off 3 bases at V and 3 bases at J, with 9 bases between the two ends. Germline V gives CDR1 MNHEY, CDR2 SMNVEV (reference sequence). The CDR3 length is 13 residues. The CDR3 DNA reads TGTGCCAGCAGTTTTGGCGGGAACTACGAGCAGTACTTC. Protein product: CASSFGGNYEQYF.